This TCR beta chain was retrieved from a study of identical twins' blood T cells. The CDR3 is 15 amino acids. The germline V gene encodes CDR1 MNHNY and CDR2 SVGAGI (reference sequence). V was pared by 2 bases and J by 3 bases, with 2 bases of the junction left unmatched. Three pairs of healthy female monozygous twins were the donors. In TCRdb, the 5' RACE reads were re-called with MiXCR into one record per CDR3 protein. The repertoire holds a few hundred thousand distinct CDR3 sequences, about 28% seen once, with approximately 6.6% in the top ten. This clonotype was seen more than once but under ten times.

Material: PBMCs. The chain carries TRBV6-6 and TRBJ2-3, with TRBD2 matching over 10 bases. The receptor comes from a woman aged 18 to 55 in good health. This CDR3 is CASSYGGLATDTQYF. Here the CDR3 DNA reads TGTGCCAGCAGTTACGGGGGACTAGCGACAGATACGCAGTATTTT.